The source of this T cell receptor beta chain is a study of regulatory T cells in long-lasting Graves disease. As for the study in general: Patients newly diagnosed with Graves' had been on antithyroid drugs for under 3 months. General study points: Researchers examined only peripheral blood and not thyroid tissue.

In building TCR beta libraries, iRepertoire HTBI primers were used together with Arm-PCR of CDR3 regions. MiXCR, applied by TCRdb to the multiplex PCR reads, yields one record per CDR3 protein. The sample yields roughly 500,000 distinct CDR3 sequences, about 13% seen once. Trimming cost V 6 bases and J 5 bases, with 19 bases left between them. This CDR3 region has 15 residues. Germline CDR1 SQVTM, CDR2 ANQGSEA. Specified time point: newly diagnosed GD, antithyroid drugs for less than 3 months. The TCR library was prepared using RNA isolated from PBMCs. Of note for this clonotype: Its antigen is not identified.

These data were likewise used in another study, on T cells in Graves' hyperthyroidism and ophthalmopathy.

This material consisted of peripheral blood mononuclear cells (PBMCs), taken at new diagnosis, from a patient treated with antithyroid drugs. This TCR was recovered from a young man with Graves disease. The chain combines TRBV29-1 with TRBJ2-2; D might be TRBD2 (6 bases). The CDR3 spells CSVVEGSWVTGELFF. DNA for the CDR3: TGCAGCGTCGTGGAGGGGAGTTGGGTAACCGGGGAGCTGTTTTTT.